A selection of T cell receptor beta chains follows, all from one sample in a study of CD8+CD57+ T cells in acquired aplastic anemia. TCRdb independently ran MiXCR on the reads; one entry per CDR3 protein. Of some 180,000 distinct CDR3 sequences listed, almost 50% are singletons. Sequencing was carried out using sorted CD4+, CD8+, or CD8+CD57+ T cells (not recorded which) from PBMCs. These receptors all stem from a human donor with aplastic anemia. Each CDR3 is given with its conserved first and last residue. The D gene is left open where the match is weak. Clone size is stated in some rows and not others, as once, few, many or a class when expanded.

TGTGCCAGCAGTGCCGGCTACGAGCAGTACTTC | CASSAGYEQYF | TRBJ2-7 | NA | many | TRBV2
TGTGCCAGCAAAGTTCTGAGGGGCACTGAAGCTTTCTTT | CASKVLRGTEAFF | TRBJ1-1 | NA | NA | TRBV2
TGTGCCACCAGCAGGCAAGGAAGGTCTCCCTACAATGAGCAGTTCTTC | CATSRQGRSPYNEQFF | TRBJ2-1 | NA | many | TRBV15
TGCGCCAGCAGCCGACAGGGGGAAGAGACCCAGTACTTC | CASSRQGEETQYF | TRBJ2-5 | TRBD1 | many | TRBV5-1
TGTGCCAGCAGTGGACAGTGGACAGATACGCAGTATTTT | CASSGQWTDTQYF | TRBJ2-3 | NA | many | TRBV2
TGTGCCAGCAGCTCATACAGGGGTTTAGTAAATCAGCCCCAGCATTTT | CASSSYRGLVNQPQHF | TRBJ1-5 | TRBD1 | many | TRBV5-6
TGCAGCGTAGTACCCTCCTACAATGAGCAGACCTTC | CSVVPSYNEQTF | TRBJ2-1 | NA | NA | TRBV29-1
TGTGCCAGCAGTACCGGGCCGGACGAGACCCAGTACTTC | CASSTGPDETQYF | TRBJ2-5 | NA | many | TRBV2
TGTGCCAGCAGCTTTCAGGGGACTTCAGGGGAGCAGTACTTC | CASSFQGTSGEQYF | TRBJ2-7 | NA | once | TRBV7-2
TGTGCCAGCAGTTCTGGACAGAATAATTCACCCCTCCACTTT | CASSSGQNNSPLHF | TRBJ1-6 | NA | NA | TRBV7-9
TGTGCCAGCATACGGGACAGCTCCTACGAGCAGTACTTC | CASIRDSSYEQYF | TRBJ2-7 | TRBD1 | NA | TRBV24-1
TGTGCCAGCAGAGATATCCGGGGGGTCGCGGCCAACGTCCTGACTTTC | CASRDIRGVAANVLTF | TRBJ2-6 | TRBD2 | many | TRBV11-2
TGCAGCTCTTCCCCCGATTCGGCATCGGGAGGCTACACCTTC | CSSSPDSASGGYTF | TRBJ1-2 | NA | NA | TRBV29-1
TGCAGTGTCAGACTAGCGGGAGTCGGCGAGCAGTACTTC | CSVRLAGVGEQYF | TRBJ2-7 | TRBD2 | NA | TRBV20-1
TGCGCCAGCAGCTCGAGGTGGACAGGGGGGGGGTACGAGCAGTACTTC | CASSSRWTGGGYEQYF | TRBJ2-7 | TRBD1 | many | TRBV5-1
TGTGCCAGCAGTTTGGTTCAGGGCTATCAGCCCCAGCATTTT | CASSLVQGYQPQHF | TRBJ1-5 | NA | NA | TRBV28
TGTGCCATCAGTGATAGGACAGCTGGAAACACCATATATTTT | CAISDRTAGNTIYF | TRBJ1-3 | NA | NA | TRBV10-3
TGTGCCAGCAGTTGGGTTGCCTATGGCTACACCTTC | CASSWVAYGYTF | TRBJ1-2 | NA | NA | TRBV28
TGTGCCACCAGCACCGACAGGCCATACGAGCAGTACTTC | CATSTDRPYEQYF | TRBJ2-7 | NA | NA | TRBV15
TGCAGTGCAAACAGACTAGCGGGAAAAGAGACCCAGTACTTC | CSANRLAGKETQYF | TRBJ2-5 | TRBD2 | NA | TRBV20-1
TGTGCTAGTGGTTTGGTAGGATTCTGGGAGGCCAACGTCCTGACTTTC | CASGLVGFWEANVLTF | TRBJ2-6 | NA | NA | TRBV12-5
TGTGCCACCAGTGATTTGGGTAGCGGCTCTTCGGATACGCAGTATTTT | CATSDLGSGSSDTQYF | TRBJ2-3 | NA | NA | TRBV24-1
TGTGCCAGCGTAGAGACAATGAACACTGAAGCTTTCTTT | CASVETMNTEAFF | TRBJ1-1 | NA | many | TRBV6-1
TGTGCCAGCAGCCTGACAGGGATTCGGGAATCACCCCTCCACTTT | CASSLTGIRESPLHF | TRBJ1-6 | TRBD1 | NA | TRBV7-9
TGTGCCAGCAACCATGACAGAACCAACTACGAGCAGTACTTC | CASNHDRTNYEQYF | TRBJ2-7 | NA | NA | TRBV2
TGCGCCAGCAGTGAGTCCGGTGGCCGTAAACTGTTTTTT | CASSESGGRKLFF | TRBJ1-4 | NA | NA | TRBV10-1
TGTGCCACCAGTGACGCAACGACAGGGGCCTACGAGCAGTACTTC | CATSDATTGAYEQYF | TRBJ2-7 | TRBD1 | NA | TRBV24-1
TGTGCCAGCAGACCGACAGGGACCCCAGATACGCAGTATTTT | CASRPTGTPDTQYF | TRBJ2-3 | TRBD1 | NA | TRBV12-3/TRBV12-4
TGTGCCACCAGCAGGACACAGGCCAGCAATCAGCCCCAGCATTTT | CATSRTQASNQPQHF | TRBJ1-5 | NA | medium-sized | TRBV15
TGTGCCAGCACCCAAGTTCGGGACAGGGCGAGCACCGGGGAGCTGTTTTTT | CASTQVRDRASTGELFF | TRBJ2-2 | TRBD1 | few | TRBV4-2
TGTGCTAGAGTACAGGGGCGGACCGCCTACGAGCAGTACTTC | CARVQGRTAYEQYF | TRBJ2-7 | TRBD1 | NA | TRBV14
TGTGCCAGCAGCTTATCGACGAATTCACCCCTCCACTTT | CASSLSTNSPLHF | TRBJ1-6 | NA | many | TRBV7-2
TGTGCCAGCAGCCCCCAGTCCGGGGAGCTGTTTTTT | CASSPQSGELFF | TRBJ2-2 | NA | NA | TRBV7-3
TGTGCCAGCAGCTTAAGCGGGAGGGCCCGTGGTGAGACCCAGTACTTC | CASSLSGRARGETQYF | TRBJ2-5 | TRBD2 | once | TRBV7-3
TGTGCCATCAGCGAGGACGGGGGTGATTCACCCCTCCACTTT | CAISEDGGDSPLHF | TRBJ1-6 | NA | NA | TRBV10-3
TGTGCCAGCAGACTGCTAGGGGGGTACAATGAGCAGTTCTTC | CASRLLGGYNEQFF | TRBJ2-1 | NA | many | TRBV2
TGTGCCACCAGCAGGGCTCCTAGCGGGGGCACAGATACGCAGTATTTT | CATSRAPSGGTDTQYF | TRBJ2-3 | TRBD2 | many | TRBV15
TGTGCCAGCAGTTATTCTCTACAGGGCTCCGAGCAGTACTTC | CASSYSLQGSEQYF | TRBJ2-7 | NA | NA | TRBV6-5
TGTGCCAGCAGTGAAGCGCTTGGGTCGACGGCTTTCTTT | CASSEALGSTAFF | TRBJ1-1 | NA | many | TRBV2
TGTGCCATCAGGAACGACGGGTATAATTCACCCCTCCACTTT | CAIRNDGYNSPLHF | TRBJ1-6 | NA | NA | TRBV10-3